This TCR beta chain was sequenced for a study of T cells in Graves' hyperthyroidism and ophthalmopathy. Study in general: Peripheral blood draws took place at initial diagnosis, ahead of any treatment. Study findings and constraints: The model predicted ophthalmopathy a median around six months before onset. Separation of ophthalmopathy from stable hyperthyroidism was achieved by a 13 V-J model.

Amplification of TCR beta CDR3 regions used RNA as the template. Using the HTBI primer set, a first-round RT-PCR was run on the TCR CDR3. One entry per CDR3 protein results from TCRdb running MiXCR on the multiplex PCR reads. The sample contains 490,000 or so distinct CDR3 sequences, around 16% of which appear only once. Trimming at V came to 2 bases and at J to 0 bases, leaving 6 bases not matched to a gene. CDR3 length equals 18 residues. Germline CDR1 is SGHAT and CDR2 is FQDESV (reference sequence). Extraction of PBMCs used 7.5 to 10 ml of fresh peripheral blood. This clonotype has ten or more counts. As yet, its antigen is unknown.

The chain employs TRBV11-1 and TRBJ2-1; 11 nucleotides match TRBD2. Sequencing input: blood. The origin of this receptor is a young woman with Graves' ophthalmopathy. CDR3 sequence (DNA): TGTGCCAGCAGCTTACCTCTAGCGGGAGGCCCCTCCTACAATGAGCAGTTCTTC. Protein product: CASSLPLAGGPSYNEQFF.